The rows below give T cell receptor beta chains drawn from one sample of a study of Ad26.COV2.S vaccination and SARS-CoV-2 variants. The protocol was immunoSEQ multiplex PCR, while the TCRdb copy is restricted to in-frame clones and leaves out a portion. The sample lists 380,000 or so clones, 88% occurring once. The sample here was peripheral blood, taken in a trial of Ad26.COV2.S vaccine versus placebo. The receptors originated from a person between 18 and 60 years old who received the Ad26.COV2.S COVID-19 vaccine or a placebo. CDR3s include the opening cysteine and the closing phenylalanine or tryptophan. The order of the fields is J gene, V gene, CDR3 protein.

j_call: TRBJ2-1; v_call: TRBV7-9; cdr3_aa: CASSKMEGVSEQFF
j_call: TRBJ2-7; v_call: TRBV7-6; cdr3_aa: CASSPGRDSAYEQYF
j_call: TRBJ2-7; v_call: TRBV6-2/TRBV6-3; cdr3_aa: CASTPRDTYEQYF
j_call: TRBJ1-2; v_call: TRBV6-2/TRBV6-3; cdr3_aa: CASSSTGYYGYTF
j_call: TRBJ2-7; v_call: TRBV25-1; cdr3_aa: CASRTNGPYEQYF
j_call: TRBJ2-7; v_call: TRBV7-6; cdr3_aa: CASSQMTGAVDEQYF
j_call: TRBJ2-5; v_call: TRBV19; cdr3_aa: CASKDAGHGPQETQYF
j_call: TRBJ1-5; v_call: TRBV7-2; cdr3_aa: CASSFGQGGGLNQPQHF
j_call: TRBJ2-7; v_call: TRBV19; cdr3_aa: CASTARDRGYEQYF
j_call: TRBJ2-2; v_call: TRBV13; cdr3_aa: CASSFGRLATRTLNTGELFF
j_call: TRBJ1-2; v_call: TRBV30; cdr3_aa: CAWVSDSSYGYTF
j_call: TRBJ2-7; v_call: TRBV7-2; cdr3_aa: CASLSGPAGEQYF
j_call: TRBJ2-5; v_call: TRBV28; cdr3_aa: CASSLRSAETQYF
j_call: TRBJ2-3; v_call: TRBV7-8; cdr3_aa: CASSLNQRNTDTQYF
j_call: TRBJ1-3; v_call: TRBV6-5; cdr3_aa: CASSYSTSPGNTIYF
j_call: TRBJ2-5; v_call: TRBV12-3/TRBV12-4; cdr3_aa: CASCFRVQETQYF
j_call: TRBJ1-2; v_call: TRBV20-1; cdr3_aa: CSARWRDGYTF
j_call: TRBJ2-2; v_call: TRBV9; cdr3_aa: CASSPRGDSNTGELFF
j_call: TRBJ2-7; v_call: TRBV5-5; cdr3_aa: CASSLMGQGLYEQYF
j_call: TRBJ2-4; v_call: TRBV13; cdr3_aa: CASSPRDEEVENIQYF
j_call: TRBJ1-5; v_call: TRBV6-5; cdr3_aa: CASTNGYGNQPQHF
j_call: TRBJ1-2; v_call: TRBV19; cdr3_aa: CASSIVSGGRNYGYTF
j_call: TRBJ1-3; v_call: TRBV20-1; cdr3_aa: CSASAGALRNTIYF